This T cell receptor beta chain is drawn from a study of OX40 agonist ivuxolimab in advanced cancers. Overall study: Patients were treated with ivuxolimab, an agonistic anti-OX40 (CD134) antibody. Three dose-escalation patients had partial responses: one with hepatocellular carcinoma and two with cutaneous melanoma.

Clones were sequenced by immunoSEQ multiplex PCR, and TCRdb holds only the in-frame ones, with some missing. The sample holds more than 20,000 clones, approximately 81% seen once. Germline values: CDR1 SQVTM, CDR2 ANQGSEA. CDR3 length: 14 amino acids. The germline V and J ends were trimmed by 5 bases and 0 bases, with 11 bases remaining between them. This sequence joins TRBV29-1 and TRBJ1-3; TRBD1 might be the D (5 bases). Material: CD4+ or CD8+ T cells sorted from blood, obtained in a trial of the OX40 agonist ivuxolimab. The sequence derives from an adult with an advanced solid tumor such as melanoma, head and neck, liver or kidney cancer. The CDR3 region is CSVSTGVSGNTIYF. In DNA form, the CDR3 reads TGCAGCGTTAGTACGGGGGTCTCTGGAAACACCATATATTTT.